This entry lists 27 T cell receptor beta chains sequenced from one sample in a study of cytomegalovirus exposure and HLA in healthy donors. Assay used: immunoSEQ multiplex PCR; TCRdb lists only in-frame clones, some missing. The table lists some 48,000 clones, 80% to 90% of them singletons. The specimen was PBMCs. The receptor source for this set is a young woman in good health and CMV-seronegative.

The chain employs TRBV11-2 and TRBJ2-2, with D hard to call. The germline V gene encodes CDR1 SGHAT and CDR2 FQNNGV. V was cut by 11 bases and J by 1 base, with 20 bases left in between. This CDR3 is built from 16 residues. Here the CDR3 reads CAVPSEAFRNTGELFF. CDR3 in DNA: TGTGCCGTGCCGTCTGAGGCTTTTAGGAACACCGGGGAGCTGTTTTTT.

The gene calls are TRBV25-1 and TRBJ1-2; D is unclear. Germline CDR1 MGHDK, CDR2 SYGVNS. CDR3 length: 15 amino acids. Trimming pared 1 base from V and 4 bases from J, leaving 13 bases between. Here the CDR3 reads CASSEWGGSVYGYTF. CDR3 nucleotide sequence: TGTGCCAGCAGTGAATGGGGAGGATCCGTCTATGGCTACACCTTC.

The genes are TRBV7-8 and TRBJ2-2; 9 positions agree with TRBD2. The germline CDR1 and CDR2 sequences are SGHVS and FQNEAQ. The CDR3 spans 17 residues. Unmatched junction bases numbered 9, after V lost 1 base and J lost 6 bases. The CDR3 protein is CASSLGRQREVSGELFF. The DNA of the CDR3 is TGTGCCAGCAGCTTAGGACGGCAGCGGGAGGTGTCCGGGGAGCTGTTTTTT.

This clone has more than one count but fewer than ten. This rearrangement joins TRBV29-1 to TRBJ1-1; the D is unclear. Germline V gene lookup returns CDR1 SQVTM and CDR2 ANQGSEA. CDR3 length: 12 amino acids. The V and J ends lost 4 bases and 10 bases respectively, with 16 bases between them. CDR3 nucleotide sequence: TGCAGCGTTGGTCCTGGGCCCCAAGGAGCTTTCTTT. Residues: CSVGPGPQGAFF.

V and J are TRBV7-9 and TRBJ2-3, with D unresolved. The CDR3 loop spans 14 amino acids. The germline V and J ends were trimmed by 3 bases and 6 bases, with 13 bases remaining between them. From germline, CDR1 is SEHNR and CDR2 FQNEAQ (reference sequence). The CDR3 DNA reads TGTGCCAGCAGCTTTAGGCAGGATTGGGATACGCAGTATTTT. It codes for CASSFRQDWDTQYF.

The chain is built from TRBV7-9 and TRBJ2-7; D not resolved. The V gene's germline CDR1 is SEHNR and CDR2 FQNEAQ (reference sequence). Trimming shortened V by 10 bases and J by 7 bases, and 11 bases separated the two germline ends. CDR3 length equals 10 residues. CDR3 protein: CATGDWEQYF. The CDR3 coding sequence is TGTGCCACTGGAGATTGGGAGCAGTACTTC.

The chain uses TRBV19 and TRBJ2-5, with D perhaps TRBD2 (6 bases). The V end was cut by 6 bases, the J end by 7 bases, with 24 bases between. The CDR3 is made up of 16 amino acids. The germline V gene encodes CDR1 LNHDA and CDR2 SQIVND (reference sequence). The CDR3 nucleotides read TGTGCCAGTAGCCAACCCGGGACTCATAGTCCGCCGACCCAGTACTTC. The encoded protein is CASSQPGTHSPPTQYF. Looking up the rest from reference TRBV19 and TRBJ2-5 gives the full variable domain: DGGITQSPKYLFRKEGQNVTLSCEQNLNHDAMYWYRQDPGQGLRLIYYSQIVNDFQKGDIAEGYSVSREKKESFPLTVTSAQKNPTAFYLCASSQPGTHSPPTQYFGPGTRLLVL.

This chain connects TRBV4-3 to TRBJ2-1; TRBD2 matches at 10 bases. The junction had 7 bases not matched to a gene; V was cut back by 0 bases and J by 5 bases. The CDR3 has 17 amino acids. Germline V CDR1 and CDR2: LGHNA, YSLEER. The CDR3 DNA is TGCGCCAGCAGCCAAGAACCTAGCGGGAGATTCCACAATGAGCAGTTCTTC. Its translation: CASSQEPSGRFHNEQFF.

This clone was seen more than once but under ten times. The gene calls are TRBV9 and TRBJ2-7; a possible D gene is TRBD2 (5 bases). V was clipped by 0 bases and J by 1 base, with 14 bases between them. Per the germline V gene, CDR1 is SGDLS and CDR2 is YYNGEE. The CDR3 length is 16 residues. The CDR3 DNA reads TGTGCCAGCAGCGTAGGTCCCGGGATGGGGTCCTACGAGCAGTACTTC. Amino acid sequence: CASSVGPGMGSYEQYF.

The chain is built from TRBV2 and TRBJ2-7, with 7 bases identical to TRBD1. This CDR3 contains 14 residues. J gave up 2 bases and V 6 bases, and 7 bases lay outside the gene matches. Germline CDR1 and CDR2: SNHLY and FYNNEI. In nucleotides, the CDR3 is TGTGCCAGCAGGAATAACAGGGGACCCTACGAGCAGTACTTC. Translation: CASRNNRGPYEQYF.

DNA of the CDR3: TGCGCCAGCAGCCAAGACGGTCCCCGGACTGAAGCTTTCTTT. Protein product: CASSQDGPRTEAFF. The V and J genes are TRBV4-3 and TRBJ1-1; unclear D gene. Trimming removed 0 bases at V and 5 bases at J, with 10 bases between. This CDR3 is 14 amino acids long. Germline CDR1 and CDR2: LGHNA and YSLEER.

The J gene is TRBJ1-2, the V gene TRBV27, with D unclear. The V end lost 3 bases, the J end lost 7 bases, and 12 bases lay between the germline ends. Per germline, CDR1 MNHEY and CDR2 SMNVEV (reference sequence). CDR3 size: 13 residues. CDR3 in amino acids: CASSFGVKGGYTF. The CDR3 DNA sequence: TGTGCCAGCAGTTTCGGGGTCAAGGGTGGCTACACCTTC.

In regard to this clone: This specimen includes other DNA sequences encoding the same CDR3. The chain employs TRBV28 and TRBJ2-7; 9 bases map to TRBD1. In germline, CDR1 is MDHEN, CDR2 SYDVKM. The CDR3 is 13 amino acids. V gave up 6 bases and J gave up 7 bases; unmatched junction bases: 7. CDR3 nucleotide sequence: TGTGCCAGCAGGAAAACAGGGGGCTGGGAGCAGTACTTC. Its protein product is CASRKTGGWEQYF.

The chain carries TRBV27 and TRBJ1-1, with unresolved D. The CDR3 runs 11 residues. Germline V gene sequence: CDR1 MNHEY, CDR2 SMNVEV (reference sequence). Deletions cut 3 bases from V and 7 bases from J, with 6 bases between. Here the CDR3 reads CASSFRSEAFF. The CDR3 DNA follows: TGTGCCAGCAGTTTCCGGAGTGAAGCTTTCTTT.

This chain joins TRBV7-8 and TRBJ1-2, with 7 nucleotides matching TRBD1. Unmatched junction bases numbered 10, after V lost 4 bases and J lost 5 bases. Germline CDR1 and CDR2: SGHVS and FQNEAQ. CDR3 size: 15 residues. The CDR3 DNA reads as TGTGCCAGCAGCTCGGTGTCGACAGGGAGTTATGGCTACACCTTC. As protein: CASSSVSTGSYGYTF.

The chain carries TRBV7-2 and TRBJ2-3, with a weak D call TRBD1 (6 bases). Germline CDR1 is SGHTA and CDR2 is FQGNSA. Between the trimmed V and J ends, which lost 1 base and 6 bases, there was a span of 17 bases. The CDR3 contains 16 residues. The CDR3 coding sequence is TGTGCCAGCAGCTTAGGGGCAGGGGTATACTGGGATACGCAGTATTTT. The encoded protein is CASSLGAGVYWDTQYF.

This chain links TRBV2 with TRBJ2-7; 8 positions agree with TRBD2. Germline trimming cut 10 bases from V and 2 bases from J; bases unmatched to any gene: 10. The germline V gene encodes CDR1 SNHLY and CDR2 FYNNEI. The CDR3 runs to 14 residues. The CDR3 region is CATSIQRGPYEQYF. The DNA of the CDR3 is TGTGCCACCTCTATCCAGCGGGGGCCCTACGAGCAGTACTTC.

Concerning this clone: One end of the junction fails to match germline, which may point to a read error. The rearrangement links TRBV11-3 to TRBJ2-2, with D possibly being TRBD1 (6 bases). Germline-derived CDR1 and CDR2 are SGHNT and YENEEA. CDR3 size: 14 residues. CDR3 protein: CASSPAGATGELFF. The CDR3 region has the DNA TGCGCCAGCAGCCCGGCAGGGGCGACCGGGGAGCTGTTTTTT. Looking up the rest from reference TRBV11-3 and TRBJ2-2 gives the full variable domain: EAGVVQSPRYKIIEKKQPVAFWCNPISGHNTLYWYLQNLGQGPELLIRYENEEAVDDSQLPKDRFSAERLKGVDSTLKIQPAELGDSAVYLCASSPAGATGELFFGEGSRLTVL.

This chain connects TRBV6-1 to TRBJ1-3, with 8 nucleotides matching TRBD1. This CDR3 is built from 15 residues. After removal of 7 bases from V and 0 bases from J, the junction contained 5 bases not matched to a gene. The germline V gene encodes CDR1 MNHNS and CDR2 SASEGT. The CDR3 nucleotides read TGTGCCAGCAACGAGGACAGGGTCTCTGGAAACACCATATATTTT. The encoded protein is CASNEDRVSGNTIYF.

The V gene is TRBV7-8, the J gene TRBJ2-1; 7 bases map to TRBD2. This CDR3 region has 17 residues. Per the germline V gene, CDR1 is SGHVS and CDR2 is FQNEAQ. The junction had 6 bases not matched to a gene; V was cut back by 1 base and J by 0 bases. CDR3 DNA sequence: TGTGCCAGCAGCTTAGGGGGCGGGAGCGTCTCCTACAATGAGCAGTTCTTC. Its translation is CASSLGGGSVSYNEQFF.

The genes are TRBV18 and TRBJ1-1, with 8 bases fitting TRBD1. The germline CDR1 and CDR2 sequences are KGHSH and LQKENI. This CDR3 comprises 16 residues. The V segment lost 3 bases and the J segment 4 bases; nucleotides outside the gene matches: 10. The CDR3 bases are TGTGCCAGCTCACCCTCAGCGACAGGGGCGGTCACTGAAGCTTTCTTT. Its protein is CASSPSATGAVTEAFF.

This rearrangement joins TRBV27 to TRBJ1-5; no definite D call. The CDR3 sequence is 14 residues long. CDR1 and CDR2 (germline): MNHEY, SMNVEV (reference sequence). Trimming took off 3 bases at V and 5 bases at J, with 11 bases between the two ends. The CDR3 DNA reads TGTGCCAGCAGTTTGTATCACAATGATCAGCCCCAGCATTTT. Encoded protein: CASSLYHNDQPQHF.

This sequence joins TRBV7-8 and TRBJ2-5; 9 nucleotides agree with TRBD1. Germline lookup yields CDR1 SGHVS and CDR2 FQNEAQ. CDR3 length: 16 residues. V shed 1 base, J shed 2 bases, and the junction held 5 bases outside the gene matches. The CDR3 protein is CASSLGGQGWQETQYF. The CDR3 DNA follows: TGTGCCAGCAGCTTAGGGGGACAGGGTTGGCAAGAGACCCAGTACTTC.

This chain connects TRBV27 to TRBJ1-2; TRBD1 aligns across 9 bases. The CDR3 runs 17 residues. Trimming took 3 bases from V and 8 from J; bases not matched to a gene: 16. Germline loops: CDR1 MNHEY, CDR2 SMNVEV (reference sequence). CDR3 DNA sequence: TGTGCCAGCAGTTTTGGAGTCCGACCGGGACAGGGAAGAGGCTACACCTTC. Translating it yields CASSFGVRPGQGRGYTF.

The J gene is TRBJ1-1, the V gene TRBV9; no firm D call. V was shortened by 0 bases and J by 5 bases, with 11 bases between the two germline ends. Germline V lookup: CDR1 SGDLS, CDR2 YYNGEE. The length of the CDR3 is 14 residues. CDR3 region: CASSVAQDGTEAFF. DNA for the CDR3: TGTGCCAGCAGCGTAGCGCAGGATGGGACTGAAGCTTTCTTT.

The genes are TRBV28 and TRBJ2-2, with D possibly matching TRBD1 (6 bases). The CDR3 extends over 14 amino acids. Germline CDR1 reads MDHEN; CDR2 reads SYDVKM. V shed 6 bases and J shed 0 bases, with 8 bases lying between them. CDR3 protein: CASRGHPNTGELFF. CDR3 bases: TGTGCCAGCAGGGGACACCCGAACACCGGGGAGCTGTTTTTT.

CDR3 region: CASGDIRREQYF. DNA for the CDR3: TGTGCCAGCGGGGACATCAGGCGCGAGCAGTACTTC. The rearrangement joins TRBV5-4 to TRBJ2-7; D possibly corresponds to TRBD1 (6 bases). The V gene lost 7 bases and the J gene lost 6 bases, with 14 bases spanning the gap. The CDR3 extends over 12 amino acids. The germline gives CDR1 SGHNT, CDR2 YYREEE (reference sequence).